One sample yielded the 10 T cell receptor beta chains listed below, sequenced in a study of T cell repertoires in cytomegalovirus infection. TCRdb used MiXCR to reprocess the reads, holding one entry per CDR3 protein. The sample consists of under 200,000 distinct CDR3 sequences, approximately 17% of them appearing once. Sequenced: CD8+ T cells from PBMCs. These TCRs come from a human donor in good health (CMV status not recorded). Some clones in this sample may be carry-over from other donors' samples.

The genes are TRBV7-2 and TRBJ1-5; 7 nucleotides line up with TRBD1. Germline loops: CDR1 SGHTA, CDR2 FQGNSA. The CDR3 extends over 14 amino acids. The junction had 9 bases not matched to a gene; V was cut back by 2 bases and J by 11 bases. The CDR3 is CASSLSGPQGAQHF. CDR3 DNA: TGTGCCAGCAGCTTATCAGGGCCCCAGGGGGCCCAGCATTTT.

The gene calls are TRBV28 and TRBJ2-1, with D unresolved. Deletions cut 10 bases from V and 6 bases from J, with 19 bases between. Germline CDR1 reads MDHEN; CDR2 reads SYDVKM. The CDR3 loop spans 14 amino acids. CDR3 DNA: TGTGCCACCAGCTTCAAGGCATACCTCAATGAGCAGTTCTTC. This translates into CATSFKAYLNEQFF.

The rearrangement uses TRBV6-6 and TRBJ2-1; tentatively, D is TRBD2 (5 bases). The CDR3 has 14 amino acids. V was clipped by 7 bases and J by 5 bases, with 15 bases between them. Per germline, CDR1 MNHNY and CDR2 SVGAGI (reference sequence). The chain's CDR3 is CASIGVMADNEQFF. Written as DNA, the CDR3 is TGTGCCAGCATCGGGGTAATGGCGGACAATGAGCAGTTCTTC.

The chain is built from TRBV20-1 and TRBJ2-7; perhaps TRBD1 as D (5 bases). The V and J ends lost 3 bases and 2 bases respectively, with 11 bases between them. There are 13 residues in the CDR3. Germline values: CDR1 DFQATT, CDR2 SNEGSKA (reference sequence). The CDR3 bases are TGCAGTGCTAGCCCTGGCAGGGCCTACGAGCAGTACTTC. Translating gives CSASPGRAYEQYF.

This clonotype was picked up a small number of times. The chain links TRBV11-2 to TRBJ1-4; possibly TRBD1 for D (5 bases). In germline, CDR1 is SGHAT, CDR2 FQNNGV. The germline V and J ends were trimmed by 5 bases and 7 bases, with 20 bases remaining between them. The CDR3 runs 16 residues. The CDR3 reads CASSLKPGLMIEKLFF. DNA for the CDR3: TGTGCCAGCAGCCTAAAACCGGGACTAATGATTGAAAAACTGTTTTTT.

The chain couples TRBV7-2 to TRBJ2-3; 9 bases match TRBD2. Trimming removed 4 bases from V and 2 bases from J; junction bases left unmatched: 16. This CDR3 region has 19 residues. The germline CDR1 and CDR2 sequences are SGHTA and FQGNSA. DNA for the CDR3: TGTGCCAGCAGCTCCCACCGGGAGCGGGGGGTTCTTCTCACAGATACGCAGTATTTT. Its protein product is CASSSHRERGVLLTDTQYF.

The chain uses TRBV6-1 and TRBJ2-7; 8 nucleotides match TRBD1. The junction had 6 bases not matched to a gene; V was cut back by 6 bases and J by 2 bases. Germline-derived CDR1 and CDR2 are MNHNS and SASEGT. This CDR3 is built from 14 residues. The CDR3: CASSTQGEAYEQYF. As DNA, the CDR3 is TGTGCCAGCAGCACACAGGGGGAAGCCTACGAGCAGTACTTC.

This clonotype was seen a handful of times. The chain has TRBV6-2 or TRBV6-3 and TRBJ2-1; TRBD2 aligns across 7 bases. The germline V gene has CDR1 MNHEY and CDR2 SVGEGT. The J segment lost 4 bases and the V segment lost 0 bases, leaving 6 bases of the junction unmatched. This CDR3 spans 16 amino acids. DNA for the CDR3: TGTGCCAGCAGTTACTCGTCGGTAGCGGGTTACAATGAGCAGTTCTTC. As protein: CASSYSSVAGYNEQFF.

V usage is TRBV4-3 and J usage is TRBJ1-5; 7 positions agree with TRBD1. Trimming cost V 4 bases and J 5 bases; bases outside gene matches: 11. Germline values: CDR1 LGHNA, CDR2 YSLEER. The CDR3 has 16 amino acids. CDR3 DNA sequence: TGCGCCAGCAGCCCGGAGTGGGACAGTGGGGATCAGCCCCAGCATTTT. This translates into CASSPEWDSGDQPQHF.

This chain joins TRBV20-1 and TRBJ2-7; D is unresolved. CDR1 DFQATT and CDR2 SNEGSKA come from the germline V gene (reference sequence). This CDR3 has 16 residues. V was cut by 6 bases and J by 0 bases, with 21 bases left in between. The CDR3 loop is CSALGRPGKSSYEQYF. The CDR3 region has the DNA TGCAGTGCCCTAGGCCGCCCTGGTAAGAGCTCCTACGAGCAGTACTTC.